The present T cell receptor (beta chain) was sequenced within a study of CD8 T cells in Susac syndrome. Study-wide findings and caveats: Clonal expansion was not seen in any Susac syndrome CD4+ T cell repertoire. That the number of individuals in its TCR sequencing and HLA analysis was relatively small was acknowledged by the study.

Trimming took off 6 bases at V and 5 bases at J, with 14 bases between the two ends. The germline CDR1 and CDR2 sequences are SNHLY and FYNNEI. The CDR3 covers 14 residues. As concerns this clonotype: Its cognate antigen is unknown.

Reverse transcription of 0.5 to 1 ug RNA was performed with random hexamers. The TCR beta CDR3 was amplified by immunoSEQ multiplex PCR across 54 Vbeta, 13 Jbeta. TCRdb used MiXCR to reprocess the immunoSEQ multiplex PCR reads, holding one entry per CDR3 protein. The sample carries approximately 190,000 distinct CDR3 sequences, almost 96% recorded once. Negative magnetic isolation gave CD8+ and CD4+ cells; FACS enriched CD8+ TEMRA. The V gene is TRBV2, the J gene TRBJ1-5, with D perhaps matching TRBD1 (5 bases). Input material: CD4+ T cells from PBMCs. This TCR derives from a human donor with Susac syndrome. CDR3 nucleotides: TGTGCCAGCAGCTGGGGGGGGTGGGATCAGCCCCAGCATTTT. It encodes CASSWGGWDQPQHF. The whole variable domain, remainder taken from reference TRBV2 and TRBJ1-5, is EPEVTQTPSHQVTQMGQEVILRCVPISNHLYFYWYRQILGQKVEFLVSFYNNEISEKSEIFDDQFSVERPDGSNFTLKIRSTKLEDSAMYFCASSWGGWDQPQHFGDGTRLSIL.